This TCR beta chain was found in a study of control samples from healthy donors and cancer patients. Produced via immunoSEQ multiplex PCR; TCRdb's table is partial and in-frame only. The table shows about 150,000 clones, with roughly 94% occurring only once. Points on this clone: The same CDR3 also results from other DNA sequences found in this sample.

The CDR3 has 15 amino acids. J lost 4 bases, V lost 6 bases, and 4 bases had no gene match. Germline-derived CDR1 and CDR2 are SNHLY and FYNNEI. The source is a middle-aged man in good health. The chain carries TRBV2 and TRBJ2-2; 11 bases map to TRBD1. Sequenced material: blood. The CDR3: CASRDRGHGTGELFF. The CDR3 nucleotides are TGTGCCAGCAGGGACAGGGGGCATGGCACCGGGGAGCTGTTTTTT.